A single sample is the source of the 14 T cell receptor beta chains below, sequenced in a study of cytomegalovirus exposure and HLA in healthy donors. Repertoires were generated with immunoSEQ multiplex PCR, while TCRdb's copy carries only in-frame clones and drops some. The profile shows about 190,000 clones, about 82% of them singletons. The sequenced material came from PBMCs. These receptors all stem from a woman aged 18-29 years in good health and CMV-seronegative.

This chain connects TRBV2 to TRBJ2-2; possible D gene TRBD2, 5 bases. Germline CDR1 SNHLY, CDR2 FYNNEI. This CDR3 has 13 amino acids. V lost 7 bases to trimming and J lost 6 bases, with 12 bases between them. The CDR3 here is CASKEVGPGELFF. In nucleotides, the CDR3 is TGTGCCAGCAAGGAGGTGGGCCCCGGGGAGCTGTTTTTT.

A single count supports this clone. V usage is TRBV6-5 and J usage is TRBJ1-2; TRBD1 matches at 9 bases. Germline CDR1 and CDR2: MNHEY and SVGAGI. The V segment lost 7 bases and the J segment 4 bases; nucleotides outside the gene matches: 7. This CDR3 has 14 amino acids. CDR3 DNA sequence: TGTGCCAGCACCCGCACAGGGGGCGGCTATGGCTACACCTTC. Translation gives CASTRTGGGYGYTF.

V is TRBV7-6 and J is TRBJ2-7; weak D call: TRBD2 (5 bases). CDR1 and CDR2 from the germline V gene are SGHVS and FNYEAQ. V lost 2 bases, J lost 3 bases, and 17 bases lay in between. CDR3 length: 16 amino acids. The CDR3 DNA reads as TGTGCCAGCAGCTTATCCGGAGGAACCTTATTCTACGAGCAGTACTTC. Translation gives CASSLSGGTLFYEQYF.

The V gene is TRBV5-1, the J gene TRBJ1-1; 9 nucleotides line up with TRBD1. The CDR3 length is 15 residues. Trimming took 3 bases from V and 4 from J; bases not matched to a gene: 7. Germline V gene lookup returns CDR1 SGHRS and CDR2 YFSETQ. The CDR3 DNA sequence: TGCGCCAGCAGCTCCGGGACAGGGCCTCGCACTGAAGCTTTCTTT. Encoded protein: CASSSGTGPRTEAFF.

The chain uses TRBV4-1 and TRBJ1-1; possibly TRBD1 for D (6 bases). Germline lookup yields CDR1 MGHRA and CDR2 YSYEKL. This CDR3 has 14 residues. Trimming removed 4 bases from V and 2 bases from J, with 11 bases in between. CDR3 sequence (DNA): TGCGCCAGCAGCCGTACGGGACACAACACTGAAGCTTTCTTT. Amino acid sequence: CASSRTGHNTEAFF.

V usage is TRBV27 and J usage is TRBJ1-2; TRBD1 might be the D (5 bases). The CDR3 contains 15 residues. Trimming stripped 2 bases from V and 8 bases from J, with 18 bases between. The germline CDR1 and CDR2 sequences are MNHEY and SMNVEV (reference sequence). The CDR3 bases are TGTGCCAGCAGTTTAGAGTCTAGGGGATCTGGGGGCTACACCTTC. This sequence encodes CASSLESRGSGGYTF.

V usage is TRBV28 and J usage is TRBJ2-7; 16 bases agree with TRBD2. The CDR3 is 19 residues long. Germline CDR1 MDHEN, CDR2 SYDVKM. Trimming at V came to 1 base and at J to 1 base, leaving 7 bases not matched to a gene. CDR3 sequence (DNA): TGTGCCAGCAGTTTATTCTCGGGACTAGCGGGAGGGGGGTCCTACGAGCAGTACTTC. Its protein product is CASSLFSGLAGGGSYEQYF. Complete variable domain (other parts from reference TRBV28 and TRBJ2-7): DVKVTQSSRYLVKRTGEKVFLECVQDMDHENMFWYRQDPGLGLRLIYFSYDVKMKEKGDIPEGYSVSREKKERFSLILESASTNQTSMYLCASSLFSGLAGGGSYEQYFGPGTRLTVT.

Here the CDR3 DNA reads TGTGCCAGCAGCCCGACAGGGATCTATGGCTACACCTTC. Translating gives CASSPTGIYGYTF. The chain has TRBV5-6 and TRBJ1-2, with 7 bases that match TRBD1. The V gene end was trimmed by 4 bases and the J gene end by 4 bases; junction bases not matched to a gene: 4. Germline CDR1 reads SGHDT; CDR2 reads YYEEEE. This CDR3 is built from 13 residues.

This clone was detected only once. The chain carries TRBV5-6 and TRBJ1-5; the match to TRBD1 covers 10 bases. This CDR3 spans 19 amino acids. Trimming cost V 2 bases and J 2 bases; bases outside gene matches: 13. Germline lookup yields CDR1 SGHDT and CDR2 YYEEEE. DNA of the CDR3: TGTGCCAGCAGCTTTTTAGGGGACAGGGGTGTGCGCGGCAATCAGCCCCAGCATTTT. It encodes CASSFLGDRGVRGNQPQHF.

This sequence joins TRBV27 and TRBJ1-5; D is undetermined. The V gene's germline CDR1 is MNHEY and CDR2 SMNVEV (reference sequence). The V end lost 6 bases, the J end lost 3 bases, and 12 bases lay between the germline ends. This CDR3 is 14 amino acids long. The CDR3 loop reads CASSGSRANQPQHF. CDR3 sequence (DNA): TGTGCCAGCAGCGGGAGTCGAGCCAATCAGCCCCAGCATTTT.

The chain employs TRBV30 and TRBJ2-3, with TRBD1 matching over 7 bases. V lost 3 bases to trimming and J lost 3 bases; unmatched junction nucleotides: 6. The CDR3 has 14 amino acids. From germline, CDR1 is GTSNPN and CDR2 SVGIG (reference sequence). The CDR3 coding sequence is TGTGCCTGGAGGGACGGACAGGCTACAGATACGCAGTATTTT. Translation: CAWRDGQATDTQYF.

The rearrangement uses TRBV2 and TRBJ2-7, with 7 bases identical to TRBD1. After removal of 2 bases from V and 2 bases from J, the junction contained 12 bases not matched to a gene. The germline V gene encodes CDR1 SNHLY and CDR2 FYNNEI. CDR3 length equals 17 residues. CDR3 coding DNA: TGTGCCAGCAGTGAATACTACTTTGGACAGGCCACCTACGAGCAGTACTTC. This sequence encodes CASSEYYFGQATYEQYF.

This sequence joins TRBV20-1 and TRBJ2-5; D call uncertain. Germline loops: CDR1 DFQATT, CDR2 SNEGSKA (reference sequence). V gave up 4 bases and J gave up 5 bases, with 8 bases separating them. The CDR3 contains 11 residues. The CDR3 is CSATVRETQYF. The CDR3 DNA is TGCAGTGCTACGGTTCGCGAGACCCAGTACTTC.

The V and J genes are TRBV19 and TRBJ1-1, with 11 positions matching TRBD1. The J segment lost 4 bases and the V segment lost 1 base, leaving 5 bases of the junction unmatched. The CDR3 loop spans 16 amino acids. Germline loops: CDR1 LNHDA, CDR2 SQIVND (reference sequence). The CDR3 sequence: CASSIVRGQGGTEAFF. The CDR3 nucleotides read TGTGCCAGTAGTATAGTAAGGGGACAGGGGGGCACTGAAGCTTTCTTT.